The table lists the clone carrying this T cell receptor beta chain with a count of one. Its antigen remains unidentified. The naive CD8 subset, CD45RO-negative cells positively selected for CCR7, excluded terminally differentiated effector memory CD45RA+ cells. Germline V CDR1 and CDR2: SEHNR, FQNEAQ (reference sequence). Trimming removed 4 bases from V and 5 bases from J; junction bases left unmatched: 9. The CDR3 covers 15 residues. The data were produced by immunoSEQ multiplex PCR, yet TCRdb's version contains in-frame clones alone and is incomplete. The data show more than 2 million clones, over 85% seen once. The data derive from a study of shared clonotypes between healthy human individuals. Study-level findings and limits: Naive CD4 clonotypes were shared across several donors at 4.5% to 6.5%.

This chain uses TRBV7-9 with TRBJ2-5; 8 bases line up with TRBD1. Source material: naive CD8+ T cells from PBMCs. This clonotype was sampled from a man aged 18 to 29 in good health. Some clones in this sample may be carry-over from other donors' samples. CDR3 region: CASSSGRTGWETQYF. The CDR3 DNA follows: TGTGCCAGCAGCTCGGGGAGGACAGGGTGGGAGACCCAGTACTTC. The complete variable domain, with remaining parts taken from reference TRBV7-9 and TRBJ2-5, reads DTGVSQNPRHKITKRGQNVTFRCDPISEHNRLYWYRQTLGQGPEFLTYFQNEAQLEKSRLLSDRFSAERPKGSFSTLEIQRTEQGDSAMYLCASSSGRTGWETQYFGPGTRLLVL.